This T cell receptor beta chain was profiled in a study of cytomegalovirus exposure and HLA in healthy donors. Study-wide background: Drawn from HLA-typed donors, 65 million to 100 million unique TCRs were held in an early data release.

Primers included in the PCR were 60 Vbeta and 13 Jbeta primers. Clones were sequenced by immunoSEQ multiplex PCR, and TCRdb holds only the in-frame ones, with some missing. The table records some 190,000 clones, roughly 82% of them present only once. The CDR3 contains 14 residues. Trimming left V 6 bases short and J 4 bases short, with 14 bases between. The germline gives CDR1 SGDLS, CDR2 YYNGEE. Although they were nominally healthy when sampled, donors likely had unrecorded immune exposures. Sequencing input: PBMCs. The sequence derives from a man aged 40-49 years in good health and CMV-seronegative. The chain links TRBV9 to TRBJ1-5; maybe TRBD1 (6 bases). CDR3 region: CASTTGLGNQPQHF. The CDR3 region has the DNA TGTGCCAGCACTACAGGGTTAGGAAATCAGCCCCAGCATTTT.